The present T cell receptor beta chain was sequenced within a study of shared clonotypes between healthy human individuals. This CDR3 region has 14 residues. Germline CDR1 SGHDT, CDR2 YYEEEE. The germline V and J ends were trimmed by 1 base and 3 bases, with 10 bases remaining between them. This was a deep-level run. Sequencing was performed with immunoSEQ multiplex PCR; in TCRdb, only in-frame clones are kept and a portion is missing. The top ten hold roughly 0.13% of the sample, which has more than 2,000,000 clones, just over 90% seen once. This chain uses TRBV5-6 with TRBJ1-2; no firm D call. The sequence was obtained from a man younger than 35 in good health. The material sequenced was naive CD4+ T cells sorted from blood. Subset reported: CD45RA+ positively selected. The CDR3 coding sequence is TGTGCCAGCAGCTTGCGTACGGGCGACTATGGCTACACCTTC. Translated: CASSLRTGDYGYTF.